What follows is one T cell receptor beta chain and its context. This sample includes further DNA sequences coding for the same CDR3. The PCR was carried out with 60 Vbeta primers and 13 Jbeta primers. Repertoires were generated with immunoSEQ multiplex PCR, while TCRdb's copy carries only in-frame clones and drops some. The sample contains roughly 150,000 clones, approximately 80% of which appear only once. This sample was included in a study of cytomegalovirus exposure and HLA in healthy donors. Trimming cost V 0 bases and J 4 bases, with 4 bases left between them. The CDR3 loop spans 12 amino acids. CDR1 and CDR2 (germline): LNHNV, YYDKDF (reference sequence).

The chain uses TRBV15 and TRBJ2-7; the D is unclear. The source is a male donor in good health and CMV-seronegative. The source material was PBMCs. DNA for the CDR3: TGTGCCACCAGCAGAGATCGTTACGAGCAGTACTTC. Translation: CATSRDRYEQYF. The full variable domain, in which reference TRBV15 and TRBJ2-7 provide the parts outside the CDR3, is DAMVIQNPRYQVTQFGKPVTLSCSQTLNHNVMYWYQQKSSQAPKLLFHYYDKDFNNEADTPDNFQSRRPNTSFCFLDIRSPGLGDTAMYLCATSRDRYEQYFGPGTRLTVT.